This T cell receptor (beta chain) appears in the sequencing data of a study of PD-1 blockade in classical Hodgkin lymphoma. Broader study findings: Newly diagnosed patients reportedly trailed healthy donors in baseline TCR diversity. By C4D1 there was a significant rise in CD4+ TCR diversity but not in CD8+ TCR diversity.

The CDR3 has 14 amino acids. Germline V gene lookup returns CDR1 SGHRS and CDR2 YFSETQ. Trimming shortened V by 1 base and J by 4 bases, and 9 bases separated the two germline ends. Time point here: cycle 4 day 1 (C4D1), after five to seven weeks of nivolumab. Each patient relapsed following autologous stem cell transplantation, and prior brentuximab vedotin exposure differed. Repertoires were generated with immunoSEQ multiplex PCR, while TCRdb's copy carries only in-frame clones and drops some. The table shows roughly 96,000 clones, with 93% occurring only once. As concerns this clone: Its antigen is unknown.

The receptor was isolated from a human donor with classical Hodgkin lymphoma. The chain couples TRBV5-1 to TRBJ1-5, with D tentatively TRBD1 (5 bases). The material sequenced was peripheral blood mononuclear cells (PBMCs), taken before the fourth cycle of nivolumab. CDR3 sequence: CASSLTGINQPQHF. In nucleotides, the CDR3 is TGCGCCAGCAGCTTGACAGGAATAAATCAGCCCCAGCATTTT.